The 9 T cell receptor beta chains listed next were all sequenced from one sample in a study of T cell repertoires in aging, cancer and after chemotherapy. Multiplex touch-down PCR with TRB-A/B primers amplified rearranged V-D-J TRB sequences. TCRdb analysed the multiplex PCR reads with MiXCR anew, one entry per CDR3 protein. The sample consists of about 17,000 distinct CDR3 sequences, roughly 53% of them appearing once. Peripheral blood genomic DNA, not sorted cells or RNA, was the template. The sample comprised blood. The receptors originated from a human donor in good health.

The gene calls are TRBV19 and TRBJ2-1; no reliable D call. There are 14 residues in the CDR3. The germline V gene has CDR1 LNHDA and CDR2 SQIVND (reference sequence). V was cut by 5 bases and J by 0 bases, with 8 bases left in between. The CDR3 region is CASSGRSSYNEQFF. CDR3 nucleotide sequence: TGTGCCAGTAGTGGGCGGAGCTCCTACAATGAGCAGTTCTTC. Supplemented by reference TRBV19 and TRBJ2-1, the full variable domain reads DGGITQSPKYLFRKEGQNVTLSCEQNLNHDAMYWYRQDPGQGLRLIYYSQIVNDFQKGDIAEGYSVSREKKESFPLTVTSAQKNPTAFYLCASSGRSSYNEQFFGPGTRLTVL.

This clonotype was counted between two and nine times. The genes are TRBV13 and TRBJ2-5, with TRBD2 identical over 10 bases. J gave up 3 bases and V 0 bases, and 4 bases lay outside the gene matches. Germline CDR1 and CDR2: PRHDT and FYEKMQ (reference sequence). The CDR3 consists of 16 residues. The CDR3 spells CASSLGLAGVEETQYF. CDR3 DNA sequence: TGTGCCAGCAGCTTAGGTCTAGCGGGAGTCGAAGAGACCCAGTACTTC.

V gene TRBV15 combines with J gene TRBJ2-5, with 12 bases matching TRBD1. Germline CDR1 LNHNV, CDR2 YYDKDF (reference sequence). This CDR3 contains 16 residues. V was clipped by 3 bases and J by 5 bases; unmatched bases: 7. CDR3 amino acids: CATSRIAGQGAETQYF. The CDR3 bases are TGTGCCACCAGCAGGATTGCGGGACAGGGGGCGGAGACCCAGTACTTC.

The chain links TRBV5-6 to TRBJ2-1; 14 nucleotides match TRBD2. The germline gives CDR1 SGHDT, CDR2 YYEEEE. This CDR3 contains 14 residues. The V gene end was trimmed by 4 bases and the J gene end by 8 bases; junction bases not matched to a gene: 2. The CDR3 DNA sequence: TGTGCCAGCAGCGGGACTAGCGGGAGCGATGAGCAGTTCTTC. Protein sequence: CASSGTSGSDEQFF.

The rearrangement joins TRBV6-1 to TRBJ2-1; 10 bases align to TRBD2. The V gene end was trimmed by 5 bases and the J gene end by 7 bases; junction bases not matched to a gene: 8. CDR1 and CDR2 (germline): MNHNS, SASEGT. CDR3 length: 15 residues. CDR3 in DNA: TGTGCCAGCAGTTACGAGCGGGAGGGCCGAAATGAGCAGTTCTTC. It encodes CASSYEREGRNEQFF.

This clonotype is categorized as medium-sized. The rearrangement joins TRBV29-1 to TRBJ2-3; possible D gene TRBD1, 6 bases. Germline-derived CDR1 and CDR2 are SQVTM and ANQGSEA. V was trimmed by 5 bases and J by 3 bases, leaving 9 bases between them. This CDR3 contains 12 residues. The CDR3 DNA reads TGCAGCGTTCCCCAGGGGACAGATACGCAGTATTTT. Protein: CSVPQGTDTQYF.

CDR3 DNA sequence: TGTGCCAGCAGGTTCCGGACTCGAACTAATGAAAAACTGTTTTTT. This encodes CASRFRTRTNEKLFF. This chain connects TRBV12-3 or TRBV12-4 to TRBJ1-4; D not certain. V gave up 6 bases and J gave up 1 base, with 12 bases separating them. The CDR3 totals 15 residues.

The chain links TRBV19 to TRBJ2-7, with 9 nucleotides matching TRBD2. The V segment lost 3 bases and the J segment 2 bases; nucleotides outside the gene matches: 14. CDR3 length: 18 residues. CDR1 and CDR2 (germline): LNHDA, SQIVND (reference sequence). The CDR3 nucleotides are TGTGCCAGTAGTATCAACAGGACAATGGAGCGGGAGGCCTACGAGCAGTACTTC. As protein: CASSINRTMEREAYEQYF.

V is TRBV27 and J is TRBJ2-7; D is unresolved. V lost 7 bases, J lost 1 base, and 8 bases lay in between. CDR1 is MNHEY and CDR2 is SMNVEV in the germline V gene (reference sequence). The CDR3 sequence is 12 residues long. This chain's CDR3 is CASNRPSYEQYF. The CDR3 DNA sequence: TGTGCCAGCAATAGGCCTTCCTACGAGCAGTACTTC.